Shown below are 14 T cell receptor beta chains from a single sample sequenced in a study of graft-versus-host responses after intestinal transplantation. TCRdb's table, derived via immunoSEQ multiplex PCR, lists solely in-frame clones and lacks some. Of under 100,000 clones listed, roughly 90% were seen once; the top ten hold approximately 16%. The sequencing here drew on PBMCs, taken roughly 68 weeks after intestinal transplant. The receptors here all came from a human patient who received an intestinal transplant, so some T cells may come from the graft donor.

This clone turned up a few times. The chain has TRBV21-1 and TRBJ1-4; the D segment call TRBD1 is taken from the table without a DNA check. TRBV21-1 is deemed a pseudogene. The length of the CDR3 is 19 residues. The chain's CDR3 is CASSLPGTRKDSLNEKLFF. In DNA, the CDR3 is TGTGCCAGCAGCCTTCCCGGGACACGGAAAGATAGCCTGAATGAAAAACTGTTTTTT.

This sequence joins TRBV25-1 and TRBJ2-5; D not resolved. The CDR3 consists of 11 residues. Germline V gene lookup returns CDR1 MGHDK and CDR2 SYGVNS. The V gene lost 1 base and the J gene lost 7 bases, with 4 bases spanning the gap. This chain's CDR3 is CASSEWGTQYF. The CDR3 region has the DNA TGTGCCAGCAGTGAATGGGGGACCCAGTACTTC.

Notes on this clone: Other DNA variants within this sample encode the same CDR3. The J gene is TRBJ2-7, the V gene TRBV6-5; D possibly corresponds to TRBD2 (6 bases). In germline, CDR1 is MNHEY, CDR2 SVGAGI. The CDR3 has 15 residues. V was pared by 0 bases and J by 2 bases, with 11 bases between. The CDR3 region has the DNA TGTGCCAGCAGTTACTCTGGGCGGGGCCCCTACGAGCAGTACTTC. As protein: CASSYSGRGPYEQYF.

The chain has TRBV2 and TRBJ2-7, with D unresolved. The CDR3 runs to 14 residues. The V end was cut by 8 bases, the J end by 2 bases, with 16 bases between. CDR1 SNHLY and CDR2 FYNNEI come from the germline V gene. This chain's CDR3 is CASRVSLGPYEQYF. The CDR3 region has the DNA TGTGCCAGCCGCGTGTCCTTAGGGCCCTACGAGCAGTACTTC.

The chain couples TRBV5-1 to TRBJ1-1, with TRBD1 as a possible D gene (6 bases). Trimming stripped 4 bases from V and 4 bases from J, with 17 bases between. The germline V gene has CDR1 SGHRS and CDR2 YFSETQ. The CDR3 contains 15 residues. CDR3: CASSRRGAGGTEAFF. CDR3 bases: TGCGCCAGCAGCCGGCGGGGGGCGGGAGGCACTGAAGCTTTCTTT.

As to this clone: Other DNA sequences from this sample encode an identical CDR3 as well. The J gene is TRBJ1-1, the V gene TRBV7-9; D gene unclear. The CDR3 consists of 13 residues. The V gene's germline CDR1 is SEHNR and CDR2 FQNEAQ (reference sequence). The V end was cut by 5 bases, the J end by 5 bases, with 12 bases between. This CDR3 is CASSPLVGTEAFF. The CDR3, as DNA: TGTGCCAGCAGCCCCCTAGTGGGTACTGAAGCTTTCTTT.

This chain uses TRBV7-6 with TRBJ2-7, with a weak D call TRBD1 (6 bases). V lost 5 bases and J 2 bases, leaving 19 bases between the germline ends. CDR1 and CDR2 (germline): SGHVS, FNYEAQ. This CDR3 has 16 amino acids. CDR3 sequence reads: CASSPRIAGVPYEQYF. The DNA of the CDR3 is TGTGCCAGCAGCCCTCGGATCGCAGGGGTCCCCTACGAGCAGTACTTC.

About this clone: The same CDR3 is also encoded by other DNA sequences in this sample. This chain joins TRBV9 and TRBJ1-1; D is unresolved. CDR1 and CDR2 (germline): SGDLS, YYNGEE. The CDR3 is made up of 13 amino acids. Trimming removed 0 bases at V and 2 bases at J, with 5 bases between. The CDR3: CASSVEGNTEAFF. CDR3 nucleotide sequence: TGTGCCAGCAGCGTAGAGGGTAACACTGAAGCTTTCTTT.

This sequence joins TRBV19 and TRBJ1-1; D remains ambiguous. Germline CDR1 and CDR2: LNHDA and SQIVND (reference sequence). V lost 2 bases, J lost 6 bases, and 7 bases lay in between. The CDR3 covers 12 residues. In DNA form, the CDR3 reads TGTGCCAGTAGTATAACTCGGGCTGAAGCTTTCTTT. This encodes CASSITRAEAFF.

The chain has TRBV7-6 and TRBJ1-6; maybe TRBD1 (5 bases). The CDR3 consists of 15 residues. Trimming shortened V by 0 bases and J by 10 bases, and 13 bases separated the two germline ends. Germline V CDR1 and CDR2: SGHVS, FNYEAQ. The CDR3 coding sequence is TGTGCCAGCAGCTTAGCCGACAGCCGGACGTCACCCCTCCACTTT. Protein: CASSLADSRTSPLHF.

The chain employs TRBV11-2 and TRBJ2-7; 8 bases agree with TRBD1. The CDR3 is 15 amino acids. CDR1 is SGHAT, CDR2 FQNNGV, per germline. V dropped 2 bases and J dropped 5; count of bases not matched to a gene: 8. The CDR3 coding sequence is TGTGCCAGCAGCTTATGGGGGCAGGGGGCCGACGAGCAGTACTTC. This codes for CASSLWGQGADEQYF.

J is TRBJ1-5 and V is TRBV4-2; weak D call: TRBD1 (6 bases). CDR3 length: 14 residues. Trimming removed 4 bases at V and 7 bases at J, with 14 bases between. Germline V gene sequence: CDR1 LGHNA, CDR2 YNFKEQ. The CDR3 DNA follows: TGTGCCAGCAGCCGGGGGGGAGGGGGACAGCCCCAGCATTTT. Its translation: CASSRGGGGQPQHF.

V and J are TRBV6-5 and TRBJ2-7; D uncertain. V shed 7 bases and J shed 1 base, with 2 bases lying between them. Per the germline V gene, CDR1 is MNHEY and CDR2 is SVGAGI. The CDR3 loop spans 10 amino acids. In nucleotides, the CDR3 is TGTGCCAGCACATCCTACGAGCAGTACTTC. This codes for CASTSYEQYF.

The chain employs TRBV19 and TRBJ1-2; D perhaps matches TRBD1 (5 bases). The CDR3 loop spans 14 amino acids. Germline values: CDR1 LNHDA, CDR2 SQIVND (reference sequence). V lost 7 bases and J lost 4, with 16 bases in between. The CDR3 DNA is TGTGCCAGTATTGACCCGGGACGGACCTATGGCTACACCTTC. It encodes CASIDPGRTYGYTF.